What follows is one TCR beta chain and its context. Free of recent acute infections or vaccinations, the donors were healthy HIV-negative adults. Nashville, Tennessee was home to all donors, who were Caucasian adults. CD45RA+ naive and CD45RA-negative memory subsets were separated from CD4+ cells. Every immunoSEQ plate was one replicate of a subset's evenly spread DNA. The data were produced by immunoSEQ multiplex PCR, yet TCRdb's version contains in-frame clones alone and is incomplete. The table lists about 1.1 million clones, 70% to 85% of them singletons. This entry belongs to a study of shared clonotypes between healthy human individuals. This CDR3 is 15 amino acids long. The germline gives CDR1 KGHSH, CDR2 LQKENI. V lost 2 bases to trimming and J lost 1 base, with 11 bases between them.

This chain connects TRBV18 to TRBJ1-1, with D possibly TRBD1 on 6 matching bases. The sequence was collected from a man younger than 35 in good health. Some clones in this sample may be carry-over from other donors' samples. Source material: memory CD4+ T cells from PBMCs. Subset indicated: CD45RA-negative fraction. CDR3 nucleotide sequence: TGTGCCAGCTCACCAAGGACAGACTGGAACACTGAAGCTTTCTTT. This sequence encodes CASSPRTDWNTEAFF.